One and the same sample provided the 6 T cell receptor beta chains below, sequenced in a study of CD8 T cells in ankylosing spondylitis. TCRdb re-analysed the 5' RACE reads in MiXCR, keeping a single row per CDR3 protein. The sample includes 250,000 or so distinct CDR3 sequences, 20% to 30% of them seen just once. The source material was blood, either unsorted or a sorted T cell fraction (not recorded which). The receptors were gathered from a male donor with ankylosing spondylitis or in good health (not recorded which).

This clonotype appeared many times. Germline is not matched at one junction end, which may reflect a read error. The chain has TRBV6-1 and TRBJ1-2, with D possibly matching TRBD1 (5 bases). CDR1 and CDR2 from the germline V gene are MNHNS and SASEGT. CDR3 length: 10 amino acids. CDR3 in amino acids: CASSSGTVLF. CDR3 nucleotides: TGTGCCAGCAGCTCCGGGACGGTGCTTTTC.

This clonotype was observed many times. This chain joins TRBV12-3 or TRBV12-4 and TRBJ2-1, with D possibly matching TRBD2 (6 bases). Between the trimmed V and J ends, which lost 1 base and 3 bases, there was a span of 10 bases. This CDR3 contains 15 residues. The CDR3, as DNA: TGTGCCAGCAGTTTAGGCGGGGCCCTCTACAATGAGCAGTTCTTC. Encoded protein: CASSLGGALYNEQFF.

The chain joins TRBV15 to TRBJ1-6, with 7 nucleotides matching TRBD1. From germline, CDR1 is LNHNV and CDR2 YYDKDF (reference sequence). There are 15 residues in the CDR3. V was pared by 4 bases and J by 8 bases, with 8 bases of the junction left unmatched. CDR3 amino acids: CATSKRDSGDSPLHF. The CDR3 DNA sequence: TGTGCCACCAGCAAGAGGGACAGTGGGGATTCACCCCTCCACTTT.

This clonotype was detected only a few times. The V and J genes are TRBV20-1 and TRBJ2-1; 10 nucleotides match TRBD2. CDR3 length: 15 residues. The germline V gene encodes CDR1 DFQATT and CDR2 SNEGSKA (reference sequence). V dropped 3 bases and J dropped 8; count of bases not matched to a gene: 10. The CDR3 here is CSARSLSGGAHEQFF. The CDR3 DNA sequence: TGCAGTGCTAGGTCGTTGAGCGGGGGGGCCCATGAGCAGTTCTTC.

This clonotype has only a few counts. This rearrangement joins TRBV6-1 to TRBJ2-3; perhaps TRBD2 as D (6 bases). Trimming shortened V by 6 bases and J by 4 bases, and 14 bases separated the two germline ends. The CDR3 consists of 14 residues. The germline V gene has CDR1 MNHNS and CDR2 SASEGT. CDR3 DNA sequence: TGTGCCAGCAGCCGGGAGTTTAGGTCAGATACGCAGTATTTT. This encodes CASSREFRSDTQYF.

The rearrangement joins TRBV6-1 to TRBJ2-3, with TRBD2 matching over 8 bases. The germline V gene has CDR1 MNHNS and CDR2 SASEGT. The CDR3 spans 14 residues. V lost 10 bases, J lost 6 bases, and 12 bases stayed unmatched. The CDR3 nucleotides read TGTGCCACCCGGGGGGGACTCAAGGGGGATACGCAGTATTTT. As protein: CATRGGLKGDTQYF.